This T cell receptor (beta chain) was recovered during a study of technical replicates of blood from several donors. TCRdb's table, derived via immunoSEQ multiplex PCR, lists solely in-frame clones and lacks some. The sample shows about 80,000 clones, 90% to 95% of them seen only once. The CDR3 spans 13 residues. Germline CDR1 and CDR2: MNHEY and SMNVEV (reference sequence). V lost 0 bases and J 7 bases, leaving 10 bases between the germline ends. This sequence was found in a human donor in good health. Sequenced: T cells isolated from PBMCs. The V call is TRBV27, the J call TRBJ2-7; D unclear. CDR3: CASSLSPRIEQYF. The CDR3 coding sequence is TGTGCCAGCAGTTTATCCCCCCGTATAGAGCAGTACTTC.